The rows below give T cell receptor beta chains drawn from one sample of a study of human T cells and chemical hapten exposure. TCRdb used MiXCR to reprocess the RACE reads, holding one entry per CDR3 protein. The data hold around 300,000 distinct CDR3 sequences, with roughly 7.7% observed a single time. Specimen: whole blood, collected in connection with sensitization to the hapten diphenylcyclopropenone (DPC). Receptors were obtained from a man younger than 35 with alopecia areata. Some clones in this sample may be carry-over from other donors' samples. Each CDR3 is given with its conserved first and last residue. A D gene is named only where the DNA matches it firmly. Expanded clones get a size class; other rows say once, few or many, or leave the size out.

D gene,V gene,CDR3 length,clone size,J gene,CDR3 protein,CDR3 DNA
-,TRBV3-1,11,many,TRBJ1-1,CASSQDRYAFF,TGTGCCAGCAGCCAAGATCGTTATGCTTTCTTT
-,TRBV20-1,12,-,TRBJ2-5,CSARFDKETQYF,TGCAGTGCTAGATTTGATAAAGAGACCCAGTACTTC
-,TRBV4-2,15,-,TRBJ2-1,CASSQDRQGYNEQFF,TGTGCCAGCAGCCAAGATCGGCAGGGTTACAATGAGCAGTTCTTC
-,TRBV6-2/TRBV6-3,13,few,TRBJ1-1,CASSRVANTEAFF,TGTGCCAGCAGCCGGGTCGCGAACACTGAAGCTTTCTTT
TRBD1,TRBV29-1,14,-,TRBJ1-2,CSVVDRGATGGYTF,TGCAGCGTTGTGGACAGGGGAGCAACAGGAGGCTACACCTTC
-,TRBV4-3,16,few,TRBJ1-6,CASSSRPTLYNSPLHF,TGCGCCAGCAGCTCTCGACCGACACTCTATAATTCACCCCTCCACTTT
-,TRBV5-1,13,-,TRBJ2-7,CASSLDRYEEQYF,TGCGCCAGCAGCTTGGACCGCTATGAAGAGCAGTACTTC
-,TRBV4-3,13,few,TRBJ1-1,CASSQAGALEAFF,TGCGCCAGCAGCCAAGCCGGGGCCCTTGAAGCTTTCTTT
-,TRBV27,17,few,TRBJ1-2,CASSFVADLALVYGYTF,TGTGCCAGCAGTTTTGTAGCGGACCTAGCCCTTGTCTATGGCTACACCTTC
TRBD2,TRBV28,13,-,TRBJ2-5,CASSPTSEGTQYF,TGTGCCAGCAGTCCTACTAGCGAAGGGACCCAGTACTTC
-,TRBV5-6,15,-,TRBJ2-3,CASSPDLLVPDTQYF,TGTGCCAGCAGCCCCGACCTACTAGTGCCAGATACGCAGTATTTT
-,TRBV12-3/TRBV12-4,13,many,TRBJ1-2,CASSLRFGDGYTF,TGTGCCAGCAGTTTAAGGTTTGGGGATGGCTACACCTTC
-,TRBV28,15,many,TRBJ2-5,CASSGRLARGETQYF,TGTGCCAGCAGTGGCCGTTTGGCTCGGGGAGAGACCCAGTACTTC
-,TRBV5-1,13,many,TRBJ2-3,CASSPDGGDTQYF,TGCGCCAGCAGCCCAGACGGAGGAGATACGCAGTATTTT
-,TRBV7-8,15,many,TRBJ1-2,CASSPRGGPRAGYTF,TGTGCCAGCAGCCCTAGAGGGGGGCCCAGGGCTGGCTACACCTTC
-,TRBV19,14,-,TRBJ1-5,CASSISGRWQPQHF,TGTGCCAGTAGTATCTCAGGGCGGTGGCAGCCCCAGCATTTT
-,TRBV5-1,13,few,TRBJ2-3,CASSPKGINTQYF,TGCGCCAGCAGCCCCAAGGGGATAAATACGCAGTATTTT
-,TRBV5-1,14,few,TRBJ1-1,CASSGGQTNTEAFF,TGCGCCAGCAGCGGCGGACAGACTAACACTGAAGCTTTCTTT
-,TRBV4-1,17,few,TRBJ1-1,CASSRHGRYLGNTEAFF,TGCGCCAGCAGCCGGCACGGCCGGTATTTGGGGAACACTGAAGCTTTCTTT
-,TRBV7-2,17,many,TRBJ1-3,CASSLVSGVYSGNTIYF,TGTGCCAGCAGCTTAGTTAGCGGGGTCTACTCTGGAAACACCATATATTTT
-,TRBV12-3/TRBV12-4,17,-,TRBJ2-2,CASSRNTGRGNTGELFF,TGTGCCAGCAGCCGTAACACGGGACGGGGGAACACCGGGGAGCTGTTTTTT
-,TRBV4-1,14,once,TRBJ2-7,CASSQSINHRDWYF,TGCGCCAGCAGCCAATCAATAAACCACCGGGATTGGTACTTC
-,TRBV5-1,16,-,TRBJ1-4,CASSSGTSSTAVKLFF,TGCGCCAGCAGCTCGGGGACAAGTTCTACCGCGGTGAAACTGTTTTTT
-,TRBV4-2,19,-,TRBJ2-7,CASSQVLMWDTRNSYEQYF,TGTGCCAGCAGCCAAGTCCTTATGTGGGACACCCGAAACTCCTACGAGCAGTACTTC
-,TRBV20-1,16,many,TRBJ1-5,CSARDLETISNQPQHF,TGCAGTGCTAGAGATCTGGAGACCATTAGCAATCAGCCCCAGCATTTT
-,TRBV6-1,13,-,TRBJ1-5,CASTGTAPQPQHF,TGTGCCAGCACCGGGACGGCACCACAGCCCCAGCATTTT
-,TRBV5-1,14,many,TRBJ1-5,CASSPGVSNQPQHF,TGCGCCAGCAGCCCTGGGGTTAGCAATCAGCCCCAGCATTTT
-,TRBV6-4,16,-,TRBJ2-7,CASSPNQWTKSYEQYF,TGTGCCAGCAGTCCCAATCAATGGACTAAGTCCTACGAGCAGTACTTC
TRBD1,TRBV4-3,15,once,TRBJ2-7,CASSQDPGQTYEQYF,TGCGCCAGCAGCCAAGACCCGGGACAGACCTACGAGCAGTACTTC
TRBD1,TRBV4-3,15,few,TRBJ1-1,CASSQEQGFFPGAFF,TGCGCCAGCAGCCAAGAACAGGGGTTTTTCCCTGGGGCTTTCTTT
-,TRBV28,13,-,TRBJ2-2,CASSRPGTGELFF,TGTGCCAGCAGTCGGCCGGGCACCGGGGAGCTGTTTTTT
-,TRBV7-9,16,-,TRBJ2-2,CASSSYGTSPWRELFF,TGTGCCAGCAGCTCGTACGGGACCAGCCCTTGGAGAGAGCTGTTTTTT
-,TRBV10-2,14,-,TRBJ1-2,CASSAGRGTGRYTF,TGCGCCAGCAGCGCGGGGAGGGGCACGGGTCGCTACACCTTC
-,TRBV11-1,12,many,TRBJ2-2,CASSPFTGELFF,TGTGCCAGCAGCCCATTTACCGGGGAGCTGTTTTTT
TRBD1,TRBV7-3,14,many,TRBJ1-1,CASSLQGADTEAFF,TGTGCCAGCAGCTTACAGGGGGCAGACACTGAAGCTTTCTTT
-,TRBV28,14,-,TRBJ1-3,CASSLTFRSSTIYF,TGTGCCAGCAGCTTAACATTTAGATCAAGTACCATATATTTT
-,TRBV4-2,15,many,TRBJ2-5,CASSQDEGMEETQYF,TGTGCCAGCAGCCAAGATGAGGGGATGGAAGAGACCCAGTACTTC